This entry features one TCR beta chain sequence. Its specificity is not known. The data belong to a study of T cell responses to AZD1222 COVID-19 vaccine. Germline V gives CDR1 SEHNR, CDR2 FQNEAQ (reference sequence). The CDR3 loop spans 16 amino acids. The trim removed 5 bases at V and 2 bases at J, leaving 12 bases unmatched. Study outcomes and limitations: Variant regions that are unmutated are reportedly the target of nearly half of spike-specific TCRs. Females outnumbered males among donors, who were mostly white British; clonal diversity was possibly underestimated.

TCRdb keeps only in-frame clones here, not all; method: immunoSEQ multiplex PCR. Of over 120,000 clones in the sample, 85% to 95% were seen once. The V call is TRBV7-9, the J call TRBJ2-7; 7 nucleotides agree with TRBD1. The TCR comes from an adult in good health. This material consisted of peripheral blood, taken on day 0 of AZD1222 vaccination. The chain's CDR3 is CASSPSARQGAYEQYF. CDR3 nucleotides: TGTGCCAGCAGCCCATCGGCAAGACAGGGTGCCTACGAGCAGTACTTC.